These 8 T cell receptor beta chains came from one sample sequenced in a study of T cell responses to AZD1222 COVID-19 vaccine. The data were produced by immunoSEQ multiplex PCR, yet TCRdb's version contains in-frame clones alone and is incomplete. The sample shows 150,000 to 200,000 clones, approximately 90% of them seen only once. Source: peripheral blood, taken on day 0 of AZD1222 vaccination. The receptors shown here come from an adult in good health.

This chain links TRBV28 with TRBJ1-4; D not resolved. The germline CDR1 and CDR2 sequences are MDHEN and SYDVKM. The CDR3 length is 14 residues. Trimming shortened V by 6 bases and J by 2 bases, and 10 bases separated the two germline ends. Here the CDR3 reads CASRARGTNEKLFF. CDR3 bases: TGTGCCAGCAGGGCTAGAGGGACTAATGAAAAACTGTTTTTT.

J is TRBJ1-1 and V is TRBV5-1, with D possibly TRBD1 on 5 matching bases. Deletions cut 2 bases from V and 4 bases from J, with 12 bases between. Germline V lookup: CDR1 SGHRS, CDR2 YFSETQ. The CDR3 is made up of 14 amino acids. The CDR3 protein is CASSFGGGTTEAFF. In DNA form, the CDR3 reads TGCGCCAGCAGCTTCGGGGGAGGGACCACTGAAGCTTTCTTT.

For this clone: Other nucleotide sequences in the sample specify the same CDR3. The V call is TRBV4-1, the J call TRBJ2-7; tentatively, D is TRBD1 or TRBD2 (5 bases each). With 1 base removed from V and 4 bases from J, the gap between germline ends came to 8 bases. The CDR3 contains 13 residues. CDR1 MGHRA and CDR2 YSYEKL come from the germline V gene. CDR3 amino acids: CASSQGGTYEQYF. In nucleotides, the CDR3 is TGCGCCAGCAGCCAAGGGGGGACGTACGAGCAGTACTTC.

This chain links TRBV28 with TRBJ1-2, with TRBD1 matching 9 bases. CDR3 length: 20 amino acids. V lost 1 base and J lost 4; bases outside the gene matches: 19. Germline V gives CDR1 MDHEN, CDR2 SYDVKM. CDR3 residues: CASSLFPGTGLLNNPYGYTF. The CDR3 region has the DNA TGTGCCAGCAGTTTATTCCCCGGGACAGGGCTTCTCAATAATCCCTATGGCTACACCTTC.

The J gene is TRBJ2-1, the V gene TRBV7-2; TRBD2 is a possible D gene (6 bases). The CDR3 is 15 amino acids. Trimming stripped 0 bases from V and 3 bases from J, with 9 bases between. Per the germline V gene, CDR1 is SGHTA and CDR2 is FQGNSA. CDR3: CASSLAGGIYNEQFF. The CDR3 region has the DNA TGTGCCAGCAGCTTAGCGGGAGGTATCTACAATGAGCAGTTCTTC.

The chain carries TRBV9 and TRBJ1-1; weak D call: TRBD1 (5 bases). This CDR3 contains 15 residues. Germline assignment: CDR1 SGDLS and CDR2 YYNGEE. Trimming stripped 2 bases from V and 3 bases from J, with 14 bases between. The CDR3 DNA follows: TGTGCCAGCAGCGTCCGCGACAGCGGATACACTGAAGCTTTCTTT. Translated: CASSVRDSGYTEAFF.

The J gene is TRBJ1-1, the V gene TRBV30, with TRBD1 as a possible D gene (5 bases). The CDR3 has 13 amino acids. CDR1 is GTSNPN, CDR2 SVGIG, per germline (reference sequence). Trimming took 5 bases from V and 3 from J, leaving 13 bases between them. The CDR3 DNA sequence: TGTGCCTGGGGGGCGGACGAGGACACTGAAGCTTTCTTT. Translated, it gives CAWGADEDTEAFF. The whole variable domain, filled in from reference TRBV30 and TRBJ1-1, reads SQTIHQWPATLVQPVGSPLSLECTVEGTSNPNLYWYRQAAGRGLQLLFYSVGIGQISSEVPQNLSASRPQDRQFILSSKKLLLSDSGFYLCAWGADEDTEAFFGQGTRLTVV.

The chain employs TRBV6-1 and TRBJ1-5; maybe TRBD1 (6 bases). CDR1 MNHNS and CDR2 SASEGT come from the germline V gene. CDR3 length: 15 residues. V lost 2 bases to trimming and J lost 8 bases, with 16 bases between them. The CDR3 nucleotides are TGTGCCAGCAGTGAACACGGAAGGCCAGGGGAGCCCCAGCATTTT. It encodes CASSEHGRPGEPQHF.